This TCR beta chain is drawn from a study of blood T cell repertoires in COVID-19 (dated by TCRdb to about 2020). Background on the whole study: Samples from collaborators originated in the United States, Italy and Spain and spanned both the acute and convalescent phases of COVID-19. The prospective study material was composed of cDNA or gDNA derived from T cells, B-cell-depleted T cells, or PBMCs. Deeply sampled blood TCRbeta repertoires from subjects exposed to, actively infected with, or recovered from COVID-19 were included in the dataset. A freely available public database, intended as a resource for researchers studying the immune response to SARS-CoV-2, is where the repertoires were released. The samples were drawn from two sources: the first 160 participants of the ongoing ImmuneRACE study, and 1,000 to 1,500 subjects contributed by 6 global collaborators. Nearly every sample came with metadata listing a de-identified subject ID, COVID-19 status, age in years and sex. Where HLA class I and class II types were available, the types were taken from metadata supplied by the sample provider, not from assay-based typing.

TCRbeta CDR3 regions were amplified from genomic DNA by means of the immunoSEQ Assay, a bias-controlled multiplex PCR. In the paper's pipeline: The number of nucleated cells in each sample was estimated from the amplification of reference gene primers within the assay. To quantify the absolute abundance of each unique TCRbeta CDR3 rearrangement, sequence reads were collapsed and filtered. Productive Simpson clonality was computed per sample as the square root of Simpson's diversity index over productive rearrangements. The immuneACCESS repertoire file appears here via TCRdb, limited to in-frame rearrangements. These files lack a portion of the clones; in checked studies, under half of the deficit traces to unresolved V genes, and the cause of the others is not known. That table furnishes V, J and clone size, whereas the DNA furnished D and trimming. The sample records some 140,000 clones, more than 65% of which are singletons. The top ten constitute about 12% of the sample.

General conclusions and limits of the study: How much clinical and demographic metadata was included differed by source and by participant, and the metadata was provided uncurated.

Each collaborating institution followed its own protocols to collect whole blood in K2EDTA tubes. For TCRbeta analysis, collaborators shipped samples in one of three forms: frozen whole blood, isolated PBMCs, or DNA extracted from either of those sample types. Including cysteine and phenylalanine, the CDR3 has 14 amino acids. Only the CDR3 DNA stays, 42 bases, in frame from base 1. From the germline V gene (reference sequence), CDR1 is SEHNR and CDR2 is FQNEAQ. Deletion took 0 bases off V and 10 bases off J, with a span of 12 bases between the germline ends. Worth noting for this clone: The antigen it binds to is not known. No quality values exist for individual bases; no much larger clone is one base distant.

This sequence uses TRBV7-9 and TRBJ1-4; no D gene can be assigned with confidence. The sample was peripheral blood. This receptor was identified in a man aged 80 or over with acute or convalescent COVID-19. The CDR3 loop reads CASSLAPGFGKLFF. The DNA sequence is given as TGTGCCAGCAGCTTAGCGCCGGGGTTCGGAAAACTGTTTTTT.